Following are 18 T cell receptor beta chains from one sample sequenced in a study of T-cell reconstitution after alpha-beta-depleted transplantation in children (TCRdb year 2016). Read against the paper, the sample's treatment or condition label means: allogeneic hematopoietic cell transplantation with graft depleted of TCRalphabeta T cells and CD19 B cells. Library generation was performed with PCR. These reads were obtained on an Illumina HiSeq 2500. To normalize quantification of the TCRbeta repertoire, the TCR libraries were built with molecular barcoding that relied on unique molecular identifiers. The raw public data were reprocessed by TCRdb itself: fastp quality trimming at Q25, MiXCR clonotype calling, in-frame beta chains only. Identical CDR3 protein sequences are pooled into one entry, listed with their most common genes and DNA. In all, the sample holds under 150,000 distinct CDR3 sequences, and 8% to 10% of those were seen once. The ten top clones hold nearly 25% of the sample.

The material was PBMCs, mostly from graft donor cells, obtained 180 days after TCRalphabeta/CD19-depleted stem cell transplant. Every receptor here comes from a girl under three years old who had a stem cell transplant for combined immunodeficiency, so the T cells may come from the graft donor.

In this sample, this clonotype turned up a few times. This chain connects TRBV30 to TRBJ1-1, with D uncertain. CDR1 and CDR2 from the germline V gene are GTSNPN and SVGIG (reference sequence). CDR3 size: 13 residues. V lost 0 bases and J 0 bases, leaving 5 bases between the germline ends. CDR3 amino acids: CAWSVTMNTEAFF. The CDR3 DNA is TGTGCCTGGAGTGTGACGATGAACACTGAAGCTTTCTTT.

This chain joins TRBV7-2 and TRBJ2-3, with 7 nucleotides matching TRBD2. The germline gives CDR1 SGHTA, CDR2 FQGNSA. J lost 1 base, V lost 1 base, and 2 bases had no gene match. There are 15 residues in the CDR3. The CDR3 here is CASSLVAGGTDTQYF. CDR3 in DNA: TGTGCCAGCAGCTTAGTGGCGGGGGGCACAGATACGCAGTATTTT.

The genes are TRBV29-1 and TRBJ2-1, with a possible D match to TRBD1 (6 bases). V was pared by 1 base and J by 4 bases, with 14 bases between. The CDR3 loop spans 15 amino acids. The V gene's germline CDR1 is SQVTM and CDR2 ANQGSEA. Here the CDR3 reads CSVEGGQFRYNEQFF. DNA for the CDR3: TGCAGCGTTGAAGGAGGACAGTTCAGATACAATGAGCAGTTCTTC.

This clonotype was found a few times. This chain connects TRBV10-3 to TRBJ2-3, with D possibly matching TRBD2 (5 bases). V was shortened by 6 bases and J by 1 base, with 8 bases between the two germline ends. The CDR3 has 13 amino acids. Germline V gene data show CDR1 as ENHRY and CDR2 as SYGVKD. CDR3 nucleotide sequence: TGTGCCATCAGAGACGGGGGCACAGATACGCAGTATTTT. Amino acid sequence: CAIRDGGTDTQYF.

This clonotype showed up just a few times. The chain joins TRBV5-1 to TRBJ2-7, with 9 bases fitting TRBD2. The length of the CDR3 is 15 residues. After removal of 0 bases from V and 2 bases from J, the junction contained 3 bases not matched to a gene. Germline CDR1 is SGHRS and CDR2 is YFSETQ. The CDR3 DNA follows: TGCGCCAGCAGCTTGGCCAGCGGGGGGACCTACGAGCAGTACTTC. Translated: CASSLASGGTYEQYF.

V usage is TRBV27 and J usage is TRBJ2-4, with D perhaps assigned TRBD1 or TRBD2 (6 bases each). This CDR3 has 16 amino acids. CDR1 and CDR2 (germline): MNHEY, SMNVEV (reference sequence). V shed 8 bases and J shed 3 bases, with 20 bases lying between them. The CDR3 DNA follows: TGTGCCAGCTCCCTCCTGGGGGGCGAGGGCAAAAACATTCAGTACTTC. Translation: CASSLLGGEGKNIQYF.

V is TRBV28 and J is TRBJ1-1; D might be TRBD1 (6 bases). Trimming took off 8 bases at V and 5 bases at J, with 21 bases between the two ends. The CDR3 loop spans 15 amino acids. The germline CDR1 and CDR2 sequences are MDHEN and SYDVKM. The CDR3 DNA reads as TGTGCCAGCGCTTGGAGGGGGGCGGTCGGTACTGAAGCTTTCTTT. This sequence encodes CASAWRGAVGTEAFF.

The chain joins TRBV6-1 to TRBJ2-7; D uncertain. This CDR3 spans 12 amino acids. Deletions cut 2 bases from V and 3 bases from J, with 5 bases between. CDR1 is MNHNS and CDR2 is SASEGT in the germline V gene. CDR3 amino acids: CASSEPGYEQYF. For the CDR3, the DNA is TGTGCCAGCAGTGAACCCGGCTACGAGCAGTACTTC.

The genes are TRBV5-5 and TRBJ1-1; 8 nucleotides align to TRBD1. The CDR3 is 13 amino acids. V lost 3 bases, J lost 4 bases, and 2 bases stayed unmatched. Germline CDR1 reads SGHKS; CDR2 reads YYEKEE (reference sequence). The CDR3 sequence: CASSWGTGTEAFF. The CDR3 DNA reads as TGTGCCAGCAGCTGGGGGACAGGCACTGAAGCTTTCTTT.

This clonotype has only a few counts. J is TRBJ2-1 and V is TRBV12-3 or TRBV12-4; possible D gene TRBD2, 5 bases. Trimming took 5 bases from V and 6 from J, leaving 20 bases between them. This CDR3 region has 16 residues. The DNA for the CDR3 is TGTGCCAGCAGTATTTATGGACTTGGATACTCCAATGAGCAGTTCTTC. Translated: CASSIYGLGYSNEQFF.

V gene TRBV11-2 combines with J gene TRBJ2-3; TRBD2 agrees at 8 bases. V lost 5 bases to trimming and J lost 2 bases; unmatched junction nucleotides: 9. CDR1 and CDR2 from the germline V gene are SGHAT and FQNNGV. The CDR3 contains 16 residues. The DNA of the CDR3 is TGTGCCAGCAGCCCCCGCGGGGGGCCCAACACAGATACGCAGTATTTT. Translated, it gives CASSPRGGPNTDTQYF.

The sample holds a few counts of this clonotype. V gene TRBV6-6 combines with J gene TRBJ2-5; no reliable D call. In germline, CDR1 is MNHNY, CDR2 SVGAGI (reference sequence). The CDR3 runs 11 residues. Trimming shortened V by 2 bases and J by 5 bases, and 3 bases separated the two germline ends. The CDR3 nucleotides are TGTGCCAGCAGTTACGGGGAGACCCAGTACTTC. Translated, it gives CASSYGETQYF.

This clonotype was detected only a few times. The chain employs TRBV18 and TRBJ2-5; 7 bases align to TRBD2. In germline, CDR1 is KGHSH, CDR2 LQKENI. This CDR3 spans 16 amino acids. Trimming took 3 bases from V and 1 from J; bases not matched to a gene: 8. The CDR3 nucleotides are TGTGCCAGCTCACCCCGGGGAGCGGGGAGCCAAGAGACCCAGTACTTC. Its protein product is CASSPRGAGSQETQYF. Full variable domain (remainder filled in from reference TRBV18 and TRBJ2-5): NAGVMQNPRHLVRRRGQEARLRCSPMKGHSHVYWYRQLPEEGLKFMVYLQKENIIDESGMPKERFSAEFPKEGPSILRIQQVVRGDSAAYFCASSPRGAGSQETQYFGPGTRLLVL.

This clonotype was observed a few times. The chain links TRBV2 to TRBJ2-3, with D uncertain. Trimming pared 4 bases from V and 3 bases from J, leaving 14 bases between. The length of the CDR3 is 15 residues. Germline V gene lookup returns CDR1 SNHLY and CDR2 FYNNEI. The CDR3 region is CASSGTNLSTDTQYF. For the CDR3, the DNA is TGTGCCAGCAGTGGTACCAATCTCAGTACAGATACGCAGTATTTT.

The V gene is TRBV20-1, the J gene TRBJ2-1; 8 bases align to TRBD2. CDR1 and CDR2 (germline): DFQATT, SNEGSKA (reference sequence). The CDR3 contains 17 residues. V trimming: 6 bases; J trimming: 0 bases; junction bases outside the gene matches: 13. The CDR3 reads CSAGRTSRVSSYNEQFF. Written as DNA, the CDR3 is TGCAGTGCGGGGAGGACTAGCAGGGTGAGCTCCTACAATGAGCAGTTCTTC.

With respect to this clonotype: One end of the junction does not line up with germline, which may come from a read error. The rearrangement joins TRBV18 to TRBJ2-7; a weak D match, TRBD2 (5 bases). CDR1 KGHSH and CDR2 LQKENI come from the germline V gene. The CDR3 is 14 residues long. CDR3 coding DNA: TGTTCCAGCTCACCACGGGATGGGGCCTACGAGCAGTACTTC. This codes for CSSSPRDGAYEQYF.

The rearrangement links TRBV20-1 to TRBJ2-3, with D possibly TRBD2 on 7 matching bases. V lost 5 bases to trimming and J lost 2 bases, with 26 bases between them. Per the germline V gene, CDR1 is DFQATT and CDR2 is SNEGSKA (reference sequence). The CDR3 is 18 amino acids. CDR3 sequence: CSAQTRGGTGVDTDTQYF. The CDR3 DNA reads TGCAGTGCTCAGACTAGGGGGGGGACGGGGGTTGACACAGATACGCAGTATTTT.

This clonotype was detected only a few times. The V and J genes are TRBV6-2 or TRBV6-3 and TRBJ2-1; D unclear. V shed 0 bases and J shed 4 bases, with 4 bases lying between them. There are 13 residues in the CDR3. CDR1 is MNHEY, CDR2 SVGEGT, per germline. CDR3 sequence: CASSYSRYNEQFF. CDR3 coding DNA: TGTGCCAGCAGTTACTCTCGATACAATGAGCAGTTCTTC.